This TCR beta chain is from a study of OX40 agonist ivuxolimab in advanced cancers. Whole-study context: Every 2 weeks, patients received ivuxolimab intravenously, dosed at 0.01 to 10 mg/kg. Study results and limitations: With doses of 0.1-3.0 mg/kg, partial responders showed among the lowest clonal expansion.

This table comes from immunoSEQ multiplex PCR, and its TCRdb copy is limited to in-frame clones, with some not included. The table has tens of thousands of clones, roughly 93% seen once. Concerning this clone: Its target is not known.

A history of autoimmune disease or systemic immunosuppression excluded patients. Per germline, CDR1 GTSNPN and CDR2 SVGIG (reference sequence). The CDR3 consists of 14 residues. Deletions cut 1 base from V and 7 bases from J, with 17 bases between. The sequencing used CD4+ or CD8+ T cells sorted from blood, collected in a trial of the OX40 agonist ivuxolimab. V is TRBV30 and J is TRBJ2-7; D call uncertain. This TCR was sampled from an adult with an advanced solid tumor such as melanoma, head and neck, liver or kidney cancer. The DNA for the CDR3 is TGTGCCTGGAGTGATCTCTCCGGCCCGGAAGAGCAGTACTTC. Protein product: CAWSDLSGPEEQYF.